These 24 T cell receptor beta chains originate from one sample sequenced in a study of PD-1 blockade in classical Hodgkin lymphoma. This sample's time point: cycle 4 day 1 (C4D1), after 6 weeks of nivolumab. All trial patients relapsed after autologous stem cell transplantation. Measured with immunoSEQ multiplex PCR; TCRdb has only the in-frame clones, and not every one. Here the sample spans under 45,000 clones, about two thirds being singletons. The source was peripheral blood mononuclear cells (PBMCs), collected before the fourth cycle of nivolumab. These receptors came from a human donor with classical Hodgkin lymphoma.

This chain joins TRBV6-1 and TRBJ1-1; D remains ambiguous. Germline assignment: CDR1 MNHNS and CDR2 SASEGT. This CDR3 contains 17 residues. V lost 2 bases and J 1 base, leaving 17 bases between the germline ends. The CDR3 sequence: CASSEYGSQTQNTEAFF. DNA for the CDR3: TGTGCCAGCAGTGAATATGGGTCCCAAACTCAGAACACTGAAGCTTTCTTT.

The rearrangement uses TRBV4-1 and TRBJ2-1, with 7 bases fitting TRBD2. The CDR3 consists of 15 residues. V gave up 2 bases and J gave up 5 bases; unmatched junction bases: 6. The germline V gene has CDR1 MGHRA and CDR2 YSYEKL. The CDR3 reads CASSQLPGLNNEQFF. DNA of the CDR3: TGCGCCAGCAGCCAACTTCCGGGACTAAACAATGAGCAGTTCTTC.

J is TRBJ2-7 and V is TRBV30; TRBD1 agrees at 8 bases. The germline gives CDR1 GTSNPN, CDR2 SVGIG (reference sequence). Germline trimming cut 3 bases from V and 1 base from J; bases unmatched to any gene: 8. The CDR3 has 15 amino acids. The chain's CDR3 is CAWSDRGGRSYEQYF. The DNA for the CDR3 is TGTGCCTGGAGCGACAGGGGAGGAAGGTCCTACGAGCAGTACTTC.

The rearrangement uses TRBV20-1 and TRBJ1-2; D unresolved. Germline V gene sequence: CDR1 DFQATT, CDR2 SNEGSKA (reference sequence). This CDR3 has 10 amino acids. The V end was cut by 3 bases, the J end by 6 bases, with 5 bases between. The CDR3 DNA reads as TGCAGTGCTAGTGACAATGGCTACACCTTC. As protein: CSASDNGYTF.

CDR3 bases: TGTGCCAGCAGTTACAGGGCAACCTTTGAAGCTTTCTTT. Protein sequence: CASSYRATFEAFF. The rearrangement links TRBV6-5 to TRBJ1-1; D not resolved. Germline V CDR1 and CDR2: MNHEY, SVGAGI. CDR3 length equals 13 residues. V dropped 2 bases and J dropped 7 bases, with 11 bases sitting between them.

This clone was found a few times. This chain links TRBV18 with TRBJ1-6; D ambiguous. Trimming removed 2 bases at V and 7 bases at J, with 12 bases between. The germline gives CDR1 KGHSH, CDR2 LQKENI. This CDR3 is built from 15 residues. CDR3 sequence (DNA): TGTGCCAGCTCACCAGAGCCGCGGCAGAATTCACCCCTCCACTTT. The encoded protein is CASSPEPRQNSPLHF.

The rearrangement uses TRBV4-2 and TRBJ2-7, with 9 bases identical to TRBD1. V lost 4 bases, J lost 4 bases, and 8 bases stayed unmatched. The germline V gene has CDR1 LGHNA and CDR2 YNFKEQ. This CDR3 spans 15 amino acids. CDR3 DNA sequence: TGTGCCAGCAGCCCGTACGGGACAGGGACTTACGAGCAGTACTTC. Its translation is CASSPYGTGTYEQYF.

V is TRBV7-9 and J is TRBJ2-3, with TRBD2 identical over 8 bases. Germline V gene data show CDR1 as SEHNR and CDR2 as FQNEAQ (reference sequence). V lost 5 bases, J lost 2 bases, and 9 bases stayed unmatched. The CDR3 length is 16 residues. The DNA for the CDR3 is TGTGCCAGCAGCCCACCCAGCGGGGGAGACACAGATACGCAGTATTTT. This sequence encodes CASSPPSGGDTDTQYF. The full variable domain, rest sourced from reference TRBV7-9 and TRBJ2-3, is DTGVSQNPRHKITKRGQNVTFRCDPISEHNRLYWYRQTLGQGPEFLTYFQNEAQLEKSRLLSDRFSAERPKGSFSTLEIQRTEQGDSAMYLCASSPPSGGDTDTQYFGPGTRLTVL.

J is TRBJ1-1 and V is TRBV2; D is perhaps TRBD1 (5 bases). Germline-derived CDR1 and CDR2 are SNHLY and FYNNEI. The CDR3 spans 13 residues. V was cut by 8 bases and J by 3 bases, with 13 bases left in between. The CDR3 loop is CASWGLGDTEAFF. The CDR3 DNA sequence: TGTGCCAGCTGGGGGTTGGGGGACACTGAAGCTTTCTTT.

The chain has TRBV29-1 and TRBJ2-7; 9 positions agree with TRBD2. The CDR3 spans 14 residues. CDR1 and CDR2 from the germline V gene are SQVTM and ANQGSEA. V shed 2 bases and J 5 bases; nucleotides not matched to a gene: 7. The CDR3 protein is CSVEFAGGPHEQYF. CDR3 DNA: TGCAGCGTTGAATTCGCGGGGGGGCCCCACGAGCAGTACTTC.

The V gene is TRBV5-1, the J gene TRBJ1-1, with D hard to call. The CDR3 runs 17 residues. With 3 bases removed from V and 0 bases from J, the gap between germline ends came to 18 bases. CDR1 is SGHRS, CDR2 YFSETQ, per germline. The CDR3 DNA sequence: TGCGCCAGCAGCTCTTTCCTTTTCACTGCTATGAACACTGAAGCTTTCTTT. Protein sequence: CASSSFLFTAMNTEAFF.

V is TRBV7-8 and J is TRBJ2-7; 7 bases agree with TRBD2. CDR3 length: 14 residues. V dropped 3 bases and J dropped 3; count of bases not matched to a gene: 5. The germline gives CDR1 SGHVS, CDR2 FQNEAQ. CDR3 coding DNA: TGTGCCAGCAGCTTGGGAGGGGCGCTCTACGAGCAGTACTTC. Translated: CASSLGGALYEQYF.

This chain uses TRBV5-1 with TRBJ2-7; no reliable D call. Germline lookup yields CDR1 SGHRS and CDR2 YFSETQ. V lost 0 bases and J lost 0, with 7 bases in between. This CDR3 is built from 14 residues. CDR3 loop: CASSLAVSSYEQYF. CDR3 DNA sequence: TGCGCCAGCAGCTTGGCCGTCAGCTCCTACGAGCAGTACTTC.

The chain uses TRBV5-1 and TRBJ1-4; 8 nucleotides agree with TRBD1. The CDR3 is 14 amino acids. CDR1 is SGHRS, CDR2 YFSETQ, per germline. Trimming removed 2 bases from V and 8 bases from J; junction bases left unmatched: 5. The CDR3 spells CASSFQGAEEKLFF. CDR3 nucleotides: TGCGCCAGCAGCTTTCAGGGGGCTGAAGAAAAACTGTTTTTT.

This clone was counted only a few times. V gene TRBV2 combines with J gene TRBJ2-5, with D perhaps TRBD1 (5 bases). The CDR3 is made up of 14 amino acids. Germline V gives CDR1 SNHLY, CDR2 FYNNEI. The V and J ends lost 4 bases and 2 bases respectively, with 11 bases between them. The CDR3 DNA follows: TGTGCCAGCAGTGGGGCCACAGGACAAGAGACCCAGTACTTC. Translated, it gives CASSGATGQETQYF.

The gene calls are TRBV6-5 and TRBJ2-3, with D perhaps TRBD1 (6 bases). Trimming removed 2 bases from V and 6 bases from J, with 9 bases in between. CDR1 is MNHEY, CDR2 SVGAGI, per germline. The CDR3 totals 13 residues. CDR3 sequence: CASSYKGEDTQYF. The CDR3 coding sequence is TGTGCCAGCAGTTACAAGGGGGAGGATACGCAGTATTTT.

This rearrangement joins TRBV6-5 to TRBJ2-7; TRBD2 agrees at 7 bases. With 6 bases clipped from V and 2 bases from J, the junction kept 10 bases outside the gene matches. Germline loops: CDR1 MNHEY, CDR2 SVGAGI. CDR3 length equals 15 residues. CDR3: CASSLASGGAYEQYF. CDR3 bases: TGTGCCAGCAGCCTAGCCTCGGGGGGAGCCTACGAGCAGTACTTC.

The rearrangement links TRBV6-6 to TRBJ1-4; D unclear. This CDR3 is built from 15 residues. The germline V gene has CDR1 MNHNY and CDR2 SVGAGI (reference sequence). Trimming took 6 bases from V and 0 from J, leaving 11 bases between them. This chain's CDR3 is CASSLDGATNEKLFF. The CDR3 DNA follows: TGTGCCAGCAGCCTCGACGGCGCAACTAATGAAAAACTGTTTTTT.

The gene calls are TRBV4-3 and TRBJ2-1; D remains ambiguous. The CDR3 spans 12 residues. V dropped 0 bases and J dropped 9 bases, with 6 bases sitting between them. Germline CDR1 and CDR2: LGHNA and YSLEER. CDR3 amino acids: CASSQDLSEQFF. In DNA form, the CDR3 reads TGCGCCAGCAGCCAAGATCTTAGTGAGCAGTTCTTC.

The CDR3 loop reads CASSQVLYSARSGNEQFF. As DNA, the CDR3 is TGCGCCAGCAGCCAAGTTTTGTATTCGGCGCGCTCGGGGAATGAGCAGTTCTTC. The chain couples TRBV4-3 to TRBJ2-1, with D possibly being TRBD2 (5 bases). CDR1 and CDR2 from the germline V gene are LGHNA and YSLEER. CDR3 size: 18 residues. V dropped 1 base and J dropped 7 bases, with 23 bases sitting between them.

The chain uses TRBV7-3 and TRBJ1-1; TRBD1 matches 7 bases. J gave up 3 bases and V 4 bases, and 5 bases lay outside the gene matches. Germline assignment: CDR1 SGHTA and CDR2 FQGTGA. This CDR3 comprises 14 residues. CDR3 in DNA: TGTGCCAGCAGCTCAACAGGGGCCGACACTGAAGCTTTCTTT. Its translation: CASSSTGADTEAFF.

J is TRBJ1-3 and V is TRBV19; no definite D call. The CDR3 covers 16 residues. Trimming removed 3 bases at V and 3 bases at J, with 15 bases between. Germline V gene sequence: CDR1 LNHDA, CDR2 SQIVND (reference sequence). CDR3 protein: CASSIGPRARGNTIYF. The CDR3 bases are TGTGCCAGTAGTATTGGTCCCCGGGCGCGTGGAAACACCATATATTTT.

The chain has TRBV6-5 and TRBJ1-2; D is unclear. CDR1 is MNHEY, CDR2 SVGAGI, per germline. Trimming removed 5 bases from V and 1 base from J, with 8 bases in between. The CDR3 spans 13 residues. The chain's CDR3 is CASSQQVNYGYTF. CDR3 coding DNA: TGTGCCAGCAGTCAACAAGTTAACTATGGCTACACCTTC.

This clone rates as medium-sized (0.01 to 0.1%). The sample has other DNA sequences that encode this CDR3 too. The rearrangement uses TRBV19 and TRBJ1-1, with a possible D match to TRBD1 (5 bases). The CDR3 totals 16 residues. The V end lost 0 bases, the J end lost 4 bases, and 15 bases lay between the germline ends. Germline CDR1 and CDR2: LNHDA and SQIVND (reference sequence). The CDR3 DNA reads TGTGCCAGTAGTATAGATCTAGTAGATAGGGGCACTGAAGCTTTCTTT. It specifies CASSIDLVDRGTEAFF. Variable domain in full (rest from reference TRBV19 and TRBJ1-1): DGGITQSPKYLFRKEGQNVTLSCEQNLNHDAMYWYRQDPGQGLRLIYYSQIVNDFQKGDIAEGYSVSREKKESFPLTVTSAQKNPTAFYLCASSIDLVDRGTEAFFGQGTRLTVV.